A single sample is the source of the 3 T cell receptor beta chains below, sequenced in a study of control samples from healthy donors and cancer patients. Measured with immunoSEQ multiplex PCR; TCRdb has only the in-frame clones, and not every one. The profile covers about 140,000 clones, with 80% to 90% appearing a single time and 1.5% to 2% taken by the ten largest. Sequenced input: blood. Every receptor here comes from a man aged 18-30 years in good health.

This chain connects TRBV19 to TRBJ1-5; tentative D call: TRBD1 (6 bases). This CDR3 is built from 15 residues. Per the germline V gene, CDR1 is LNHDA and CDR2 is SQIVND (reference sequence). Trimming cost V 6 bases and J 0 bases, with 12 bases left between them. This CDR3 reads CASSERTVSNQPQHF. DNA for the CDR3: TGTGCCAGTAGCGAAAGGACAGTTAGCAATCAGCCCCAGCATTTT. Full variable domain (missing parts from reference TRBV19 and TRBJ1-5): DGGITQSPKYLFRKEGQNVTLSCEQNLNHDAMYWYRQDPGQGLRLIYYSQIVNDFQKGDIAEGYSVSREKKESFPLTVTSAQKNPTAFYLCASSERTVSNQPQHFGDGTRLSIL.

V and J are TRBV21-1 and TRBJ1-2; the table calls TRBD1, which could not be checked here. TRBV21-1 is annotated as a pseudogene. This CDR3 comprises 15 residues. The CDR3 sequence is CASSPRTGANYGYTF. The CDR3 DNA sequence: TGTGCCAGCAGCCCACGGACAGGGGCGAACTATGGCTACACCTTC.

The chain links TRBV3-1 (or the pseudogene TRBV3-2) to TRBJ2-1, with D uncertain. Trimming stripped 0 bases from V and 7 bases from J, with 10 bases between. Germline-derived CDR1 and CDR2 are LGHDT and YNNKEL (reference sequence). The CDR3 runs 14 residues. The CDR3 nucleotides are TGTGCCAGCAGCCAAGAGATTGCTTTGAATGAGCAGTTCTTC. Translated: CASSQEIALNEQFF.